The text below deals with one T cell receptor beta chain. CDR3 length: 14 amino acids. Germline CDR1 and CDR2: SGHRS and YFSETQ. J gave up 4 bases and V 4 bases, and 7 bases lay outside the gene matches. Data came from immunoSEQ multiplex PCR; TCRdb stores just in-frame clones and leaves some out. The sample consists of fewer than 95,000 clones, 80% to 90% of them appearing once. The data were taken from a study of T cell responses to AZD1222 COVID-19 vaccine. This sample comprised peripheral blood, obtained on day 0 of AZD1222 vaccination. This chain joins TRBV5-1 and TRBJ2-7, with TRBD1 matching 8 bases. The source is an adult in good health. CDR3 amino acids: CASSQGTGNYEQYF. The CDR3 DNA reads TGCGCCAGCAGCCAGGGGACAGGTAATTACGAGCAGTACTTC.